This T cell receptor (beta chain) was identified during a study of graft-versus-host responses after intestinal transplantation. Study details: Those transplanted obtained multivisceral, liver-intestinal, or isolated intestinal grafts. All recipients were given anti-thymocyte globulin induction, and tacrolimus and steroids were then administered for about three years.

The germline V gene has CDR1 SQVTM and CDR2 ANQGSEA. With 2 bases removed from V and 2 bases from J, the gap between germline ends came to 8 bases. The CDR3 has 13 residues. The data were produced by immunoSEQ multiplex PCR, yet TCRdb's version contains in-frame clones alone and is incomplete. The data contain 80,000 to 90,000 clones, 85% to 90% of them seen just once; the ten biggest clones take up roughly 0.099%. Concerning this clone: Its antigen is not identified.

The clonotype was recovered from a human donor who received an intestinal transplant. The chain links TRBV29-1 to TRBJ2-3, with D unclear. The material was unstimulated CD4+ T cells sorted from spleen or lymph node cells, obtained before intestinal transplant. CDR3 in DNA: TGCAGCGTTGAAAGAGAAACCACAGATACGCAGTATTTT. Translation gives CSVERETTDTQYF.